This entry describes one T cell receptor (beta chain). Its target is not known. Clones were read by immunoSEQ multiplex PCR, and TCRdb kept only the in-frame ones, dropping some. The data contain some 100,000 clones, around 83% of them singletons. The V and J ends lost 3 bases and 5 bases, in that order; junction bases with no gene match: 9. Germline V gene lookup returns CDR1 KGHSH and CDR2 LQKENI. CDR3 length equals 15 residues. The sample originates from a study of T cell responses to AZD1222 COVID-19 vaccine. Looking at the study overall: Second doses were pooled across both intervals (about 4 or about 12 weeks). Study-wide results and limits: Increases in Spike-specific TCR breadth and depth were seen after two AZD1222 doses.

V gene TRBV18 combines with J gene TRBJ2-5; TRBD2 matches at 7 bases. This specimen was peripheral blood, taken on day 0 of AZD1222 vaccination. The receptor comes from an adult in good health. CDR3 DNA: TGTGCCAGCTCACCGAAAGCGGGACTCCGGGAGACCCAGTACTTC. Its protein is CASSPKAGLRETQYF.